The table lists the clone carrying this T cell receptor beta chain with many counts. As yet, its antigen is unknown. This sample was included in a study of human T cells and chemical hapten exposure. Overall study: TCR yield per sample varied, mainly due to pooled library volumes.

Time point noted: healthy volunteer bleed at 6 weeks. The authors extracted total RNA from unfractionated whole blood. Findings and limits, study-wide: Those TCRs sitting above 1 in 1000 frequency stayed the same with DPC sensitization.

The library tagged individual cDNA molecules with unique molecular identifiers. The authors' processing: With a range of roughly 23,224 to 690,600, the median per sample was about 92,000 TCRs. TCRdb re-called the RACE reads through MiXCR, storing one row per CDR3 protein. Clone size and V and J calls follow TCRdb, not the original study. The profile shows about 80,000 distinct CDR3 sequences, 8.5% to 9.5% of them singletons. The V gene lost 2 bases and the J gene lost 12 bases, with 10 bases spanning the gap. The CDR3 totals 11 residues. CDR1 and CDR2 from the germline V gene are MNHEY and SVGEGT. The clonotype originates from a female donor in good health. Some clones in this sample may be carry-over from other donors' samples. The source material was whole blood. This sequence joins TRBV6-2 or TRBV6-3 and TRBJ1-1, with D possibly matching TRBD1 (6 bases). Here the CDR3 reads CASSYQGRSFF. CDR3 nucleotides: TGTGCCAGCAGTTACCAGGGGAGGTCTTTCTTT.